This TCR beta chain was sequenced in a study of glioma-infiltrating T cells. Study-wide results and caveats: Tissue and blood shared very few CDR3 sequences. Tissue-blood divergence was below expectation in non-neoplastic patients, above in gliomas.

Amplification of TCR alpha and beta CDR3 regions from RNA used iRepertoire nested multiplex PCR. Input was 100-400 ng of tissue mRNA or PBMC total RNA. TCRdb re-analysed the multiplex PCR reads in MiXCR, keeping a single row per CDR3 protein. The sample lists over 15,000 distinct CDR3 sequences, 58% seen once, with 40% to 50% in the top ten. The germline V gene has CDR1 MNHEY and CDR2 SVGAGI. Trimming pared 0 bases from V and 4 bases from J, leaving 13 bases between. The CDR3 totals 16 residues. The sample holds a few counts of this clonotype. Its antigen is as yet unknown. The TCR comes from a human donor with low-grade glioma or glioblastoma, undergoing nonglioma brain surgery, or in good health (not recorded which). The material sequenced was glioma tissue, nonneoplastic brain tissue, or PBMCs (not recorded which). The rearrangement links TRBV6-5 to TRBJ2-1; D ambiguous. The CDR3 DNA sequence: TGTGCCAGCAGTTACTCAGGAAAAAAGGTTTACAATGAGCAGTTCTTC. This sequence encodes CASSYSGKKVYNEQFF.